This T cell receptor beta chain comes out of a study of control samples from healthy donors and cancer patients. CDR3 length equals 10 residues. The germline gives CDR1 SQVTM, CDR2 ANQGSEA. V was cut by 6 bases and J by 9 bases, with 9 bases left in between. Sequencing was performed with immunoSEQ multiplex PCR; in TCRdb, only in-frame clones are kept and a portion is missing. The sample yields 100,000 to 150,000 clones, roughly 90% seen once. V and J are TRBV29-1 and TRBJ2-4; tentative D call: TRBD1 (5 bases). The source of this sequence is a man aged 18 to 29 in good health. Sequencing used blood. The CDR3: CSVAGPIQYF. The DNA for the CDR3 is TGCAGCGTAGCAGGGCCCATTCAGTACTTC. The whole variable domain, remainder taken from reference TRBV29-1 and TRBJ2-4, is SAVISQKPSRDICQRGTSLTIQCQVDSQVTMMFWYRQQPGQSLTLIATANQGSEATYESGFVIDKFPISRPNLTFSTLTVSNMSPEDSSIYLCSVAGPIQYFGAGTRLSVL.